Detailed here is one T cell receptor beta chain. Its specificity is not known. The entry originates in a study of cytomegalovirus exposure and HLA in healthy donors. Study-wide context: Roughly 180 million T cells yielded more than 90 million unique TCR beta sequences, as an earlier analysis found.

The V and J ends lost 1 base and 9 bases respectively, with 7 bases between them. The CDR3 contains 11 residues. From germline, CDR1 is SGHRS and CDR2 YFSETQ. PCR primers comprised 60 Vbeta and 13 Jbeta primers. TCRdb keeps only in-frame clones here, not all; method: immunoSEQ multiplex PCR. The table records under 200,000 clones, over 70% of them present only once. Broader study findings: Later findings reportedly placed an Asian-associated ancestry cluster below the roughly 700-donor mean for N-insertions. Certain indistinguishable V segments, among them TRBV6-2 and TRBV6-3, were excluded. The sole available immune exposure information was CMV serostatus.

Input material: PBMCs. This receptor was obtained from a man aged 18 to 30 in good health and CMV-seropositive. The chain links TRBV5-1 to TRBJ1-2; D is possibly TRBD1 (5 bases). This chain's CDR3 is CASSLRGSYTF. The CDR3 DNA sequence: TGCGCCAGCAGCTTGAGGGGAAGCTACACCTTC.